These 17 T cell receptor beta chains came from one sample sequenced in a study of CXCR3-negative and CXCR3-positive naive CD8 T cells. Study-level points and caveats: A higher hydrophobicity marked the TRB CDR3s of CXCR3-positive naive cells versus CXCR3-negative naive cells.

The study made its TRB cDNA libraries by 5' RACE, adding UMI labels. For each CDR3 protein, TCRdb gives one entry from its re-call of the 5' RACE reads, without DNA. Its table lists approximately 100,000 distinct CDR3 sequences. Their antigens remain unidentified. Sequences were obtained from naive CXCR3+ CD8+ T cells from blood. Sample subset: CD45RO-CCR7+CD27+CD95- naive CD8+ T cells expressing CXCR3 (TNR3+). These receptors were obtained from a human donor in good health. Some clones in this sample may be carry-over from other donors' samples.

This rearrangement joins TRBV6-5 to TRBJ2-3. Germline CDR1 MNHEY, CDR2 SVGAGI. The CDR3 is made up of 15 amino acids. The chain's CDR3 is CASSSTASSTDTQYF.

The chain links TRBV6-6 to TRBJ2-5; TCRdb's D gene call, TRBD2, goes unchecked for lack of DNA. Germline V gene lookup returns CDR1 MNHNY and CDR2 SVGAGI (reference sequence). CDR3 length equals 17 residues. CDR3 region: CASSISLRLAGVETQYF.

J is TRBJ2-7 and V is TRBV7-9; the TRBD1 assignment by TCRdb is unverifiable without DNA. CDR3 length equals 15 residues. Per the germline V gene, CDR1 is SEHNR and CDR2 is FQNEAQ (reference sequence). The CDR3 loop is CASSPRAGRIYEQYF.

The gene calls are TRBV7-9 and TRBJ2-1; the TRBD1 assignment by TCRdb is unverifiable without DNA. This CDR3 is 13 amino acids long. Germline V lookup: CDR1 SEHNR, CDR2 FQNEAQ (reference sequence). This chain's CDR3 is CASSRTVYNEQFF.

The chain carries TRBV20-1 and TRBJ2-5; there is no DNA to check the TCRdb D call of TRBD2. Germline assignment: CDR1 DFQATT and CDR2 SNEGSKA (reference sequence). CDR3 size: 16 residues. The CDR3 loop is CSARKLAGESGETQYF.

The rearrangement joins TRBV12-3 or TRBV12-4 to TRBJ1-1; TCRdb lists TRBD1, though no DNA is available to test this call. The CDR3 is made up of 17 amino acids. CDR3: CASSLSVAGQMNTEAFF.

The V and J genes are TRBV4-1 and TRBJ2-1. This CDR3 comprises 16 residues. Germline assignment: CDR1 MGHRA and CDR2 YSYEKL. The CDR3 reads CASSPDAGSSYNEQFF.

V is TRBV7-9 and J is TRBJ2-7. This CDR3 is 13 amino acids long. Per the germline V gene, CDR1 is SEHNR and CDR2 is FQNEAQ (reference sequence). CDR3 protein: CASSLMGTYEQYF.

The V call is TRBV27, the J call TRBJ1-1. This CDR3 comprises 14 residues. Germline V lookup: CDR1 MNHEY, CDR2 SMNVEV (reference sequence). The CDR3 reads CASSPRIPNTEAFF.

This sequence joins TRBV12-3 or TRBV12-4 and TRBJ2-7; TCRdb picks TRBD2, but there is no DNA to check that call. This CDR3 is 15 amino acids long. The CDR3 here is CASSGLSASNYEQYF.

The chain employs TRBV6-2 or TRBV6-3 and TRBJ2-1; TCRdb selects TRBD2, and the lack of DNA leaves this call unchecked. This CDR3 contains 15 residues. Looked up from germline, CDR1 is MNHEY and CDR2 is SVGEGT. The CDR3 sequence: CASSYGTSIYNEQFF.

The chain links TRBV11-2 to TRBJ2-3; as DNA is missing, the TRBD2 call by TCRdb cannot be tested. The length of the CDR3 is 15 residues. Looked up from germline, CDR1 is SGHAT and CDR2 is FQNNGV. The CDR3 region is CASSFGTSGTDTQYF.

This chain's CDR3 is CAVGNPGNEQYF. The gene calls are TRBV19 and TRBJ2-7; TCRdb's D gene call, TRBD1, goes unchecked for lack of DNA. The V gene's germline CDR1 is LNHDA and CDR2 SQIVND (reference sequence). The CDR3 contains 12 residues.

This rearrangement joins TRBV29-1 to TRBJ2-7. Germline V lookup: CDR1 SQVTM, CDR2 ANQGSEA. This CDR3 is 11 amino acids long. The CDR3 loop reads CSVEANYEQYF.

The genes are TRBV6-5 and TRBJ2-1; TCRdb's D call of TRBD1 is untestable without DNA. CDR1 and CDR2 from the germline V gene are MNHEY and SVGAGI. The CDR3 loop spans 12 amino acids. The CDR3 protein is CASSPGSNEQFF.

The rearrangement joins TRBV7-9 to TRBJ2-1; checking the TCRdb D call of TRBD1 is not possible without DNA. Per germline, CDR1 SEHNR and CDR2 FQNEAQ (reference sequence). The CDR3 is 18 amino acids. The CDR3 sequence is CASSLGGPWQVGPNEQFF.

J is TRBJ2-7 and V is TRBV28. This CDR3 is 14 amino acids long. Germline loops: CDR1 MDHEN, CDR2 SYDVKM. The CDR3 region is CASSLLADSYEQYF.